Shown below are 8 T cell receptor beta chains from a single sample sequenced in a study of T cells in women clearing cervical HPV infection. Profiled with immunoSEQ multiplex PCR; TCRdb holds only in-frame clones, not every one. This listing includes about 39,000 clones. What was sequenced was blood buffy coat. These TCRs come from a woman aged 18 to 75 with a cervical HPV16 infection that either progressed to CIN3+ or cleared (not recorded which).

A note on this clone: The read gets to within 3 residues of the CDR3 end, and the germline J gene fills in the rest. V usage is TRBV10-1 and J usage is TRBJ2-6, with 7 nucleotides matching TRBD1. Germline CDR1 and CDR2: WNHNN and SYGVQD (reference sequence). This CDR3 contains 16 residues. The junction had 3 bases not matched to a gene; V was cut back by 4 bases and J by 0 bases. Partial CDR3 DNA: TGCGCCAGCAGTGGGACAGGACTCTCTGGGGCCAACGTC. This sequence encodes CASSGTGLSGANV. In full, the CDR3 reads CASSGTGLSGANVLTF.

A remark on this clone: Read data end 3 residues before the CDR3 end; the end is taken from the germline J gene. The J gene is TRBJ2-1, the V gene TRBV5-6, with 7 nucleotides matching TRBD2. The CDR3 covers 14 residues. V lost 4 bases and J lost 9; bases outside the gene matches: 10. The germline V gene has CDR1 SGHDT and CDR2 YYEEEE. CDR3 region: CASSLVGGGGEQFF. The DNA read from the CDR3 is TGTGCCAGCAGCCTGGTGGGGGGGGGAGGTGAG.

CDR3 DNA (partial): TGCAGCGTTGCAGGGGCCCTCAATCAGCCG. Amino acids: CSVAGALNQP. The CDR3 in full is CSVAGALNQPQYF. This chain connects TRBV29-1 to TRBJ2-3; the D gene is possibly TRBD1 (6 bases). With the read ending 3 residues before the CDR3 end, the germline J gene is used to fill in that end. The CDR3 sequence is 13 residues long. Germline values: CDR1 SQVTM, CDR2 ANQGSEA.

As to this clone: The read terminates 3 residues before the CDR3 end, so the remaining end is supplied by the germline J gene. J is TRBJ2-2 and V is TRBV20-1, with D maybe TRBD2 (6 bases). Germline V lookup: CDR1 DFQATT, CDR2 SNEGSKA (reference sequence). Trimming cost V 5 bases and J 6 bases, with 16 bases left between them. The CDR3 sequence is 14 residues long. The CDR3 region is CSARTEGRAGELFF. CDR3 DNA (partial): TGCAGTGCTCGAACGGAGGGTCGAGCCGGGGAG.

On this clone itself: With the read ending 3 residues before the CDR3 end, the germline J gene is used to fill in that end. The rearrangement joins TRBV19 to TRBJ2-5; D may match TRBD1 or TRBD2 (6 bases each). Deletions cut 5 bases from V and 4 bases from J, with 14 bases between. Germline assignment: CDR1 LNHDA and CDR2 SQIVND (reference sequence). This CDR3 spans 14 amino acids. The CDR3 loop reads CASSQLGGGETQYF. The sequenced CDR3 bases are TGTGCCAGTAGTCAACTAGGGGGAGGAGAGACC.

Note on this clone: From the germline J gene comes the end of the CDR3, since the read stops 3 residues before it. This chain uses TRBV20-1 with TRBJ2-3; D is unresolved. Trimming took off 4 bases at V and 5 bases at J, with 7 bases between the two ends. The CDR3 spans 11 residues. Germline V gives CDR1 DFQATT, CDR2 SNEGSKA (reference sequence). CDR3 DNA (partial): TGCAGTGCTATACTGATAGATACG. It encodes CSAILIDT. The full CDR3 protein reads CSAILIDTQYF.

The sequenced part of the CDR3 DNA is TGTGCCAGCAGCTTTCGGGGGGGGCAAGAGACG. This encodes CASSFRGGQET. The complete CDR3 sequence is CASSFRGGQETQYF. This sequence joins TRBV7-9 and TRBJ2-3, with 8 bases that match TRBD2. The CDR3 goes on 3 residues after the read ends, and that part is filled in from the germline J gene. The CDR3 sequence is 14 residues long. The V gene's germline CDR1 is SEHNR and CDR2 FQNEAQ (reference sequence).

On this clone itself: The missing CDR3 end, 3 residues past where the read stops, is filled in from the germline J gene. The chain employs TRBV5-1 and TRBJ2-7, with TRBD2 matching over 7 bases. V shed 4 bases and J 3 bases; nucleotides not matched to a gene: 10. CDR1 and CDR2 (germline): SGHRS, YFSETQ. The CDR3 has 15 residues. This chain's CDR3 is CASSPLRGSGYEQYF. The DNA read from the CDR3 is TGCGCCAGCAGCCCCCTCCGCGGGAGTGGCTACGAG.